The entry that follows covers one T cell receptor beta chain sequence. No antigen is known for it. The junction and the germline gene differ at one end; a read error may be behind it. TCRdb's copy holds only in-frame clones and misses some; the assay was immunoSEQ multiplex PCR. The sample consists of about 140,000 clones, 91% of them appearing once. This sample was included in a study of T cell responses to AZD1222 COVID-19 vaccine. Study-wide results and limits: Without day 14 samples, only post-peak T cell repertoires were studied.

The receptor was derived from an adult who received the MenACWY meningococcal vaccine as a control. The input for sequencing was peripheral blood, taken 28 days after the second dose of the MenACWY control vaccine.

The CDR3 spells CASSETGLSSYEQYF. In DNA form, the CDR3 reads TGTGCCAGCAGTGAAACAGGGCTTTCCTCCTATGAGCAGTACTTC. V usage is TRBV6-1 and J usage is TRBJ2-7; weak D call: TRBD1 (6 bases). CDR1 and CDR2 (germline): MNHNS, SASEGT. The CDR3 covers 15 residues.